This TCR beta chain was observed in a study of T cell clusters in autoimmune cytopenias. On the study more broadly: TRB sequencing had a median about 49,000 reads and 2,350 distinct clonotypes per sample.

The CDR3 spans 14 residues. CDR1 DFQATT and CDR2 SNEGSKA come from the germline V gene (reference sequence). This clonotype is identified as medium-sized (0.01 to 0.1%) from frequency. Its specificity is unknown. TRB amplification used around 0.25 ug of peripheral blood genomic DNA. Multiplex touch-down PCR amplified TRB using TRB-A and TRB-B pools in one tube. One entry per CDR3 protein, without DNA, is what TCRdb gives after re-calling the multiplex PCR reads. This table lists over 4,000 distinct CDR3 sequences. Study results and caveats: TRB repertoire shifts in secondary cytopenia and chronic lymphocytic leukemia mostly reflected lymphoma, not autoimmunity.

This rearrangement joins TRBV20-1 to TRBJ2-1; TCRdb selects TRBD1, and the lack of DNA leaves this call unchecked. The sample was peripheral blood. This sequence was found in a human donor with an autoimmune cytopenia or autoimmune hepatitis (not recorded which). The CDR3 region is CSARGGWGLGEQFF.